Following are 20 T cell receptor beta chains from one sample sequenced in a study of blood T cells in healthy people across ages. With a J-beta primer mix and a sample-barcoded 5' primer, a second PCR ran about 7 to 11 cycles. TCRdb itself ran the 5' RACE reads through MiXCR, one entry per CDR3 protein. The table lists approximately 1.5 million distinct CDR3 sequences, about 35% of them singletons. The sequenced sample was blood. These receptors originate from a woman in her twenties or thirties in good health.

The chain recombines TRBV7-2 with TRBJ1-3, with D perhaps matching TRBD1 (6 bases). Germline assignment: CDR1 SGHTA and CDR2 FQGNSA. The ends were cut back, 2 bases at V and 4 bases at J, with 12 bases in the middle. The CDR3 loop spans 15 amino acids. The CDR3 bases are TGTGCCAGCAGCTTATACAGGGATGACGGAAACACCATATATTTT. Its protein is CASSLYRDDGNTIYF.

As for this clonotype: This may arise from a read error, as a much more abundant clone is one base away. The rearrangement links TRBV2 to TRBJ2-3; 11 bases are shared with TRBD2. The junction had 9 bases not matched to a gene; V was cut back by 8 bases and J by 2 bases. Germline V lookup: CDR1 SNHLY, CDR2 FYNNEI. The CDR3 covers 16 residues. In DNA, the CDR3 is TGTGCCAGCGGCCGAGGGACTAGCGGCCCCACAGATACGCAGTATTTT. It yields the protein CASGRGTSGPTDTQYF.

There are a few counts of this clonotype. The CDR3 region has the DNA TGTGCCAGCAGGCGACTAGCGGGGAGTGAAGAGACCCAGTACTTC. This encodes CASRRLAGSEETQYF. The chain links TRBV4-2 to TRBJ2-5; 11 positions match TRBD2. The CDR3 extends over 15 amino acids. Trimming removed 6 bases from V and 3 bases from J; junction bases left unmatched: 6. Germline loops: CDR1 LGHNA, CDR2 YNFKEQ.

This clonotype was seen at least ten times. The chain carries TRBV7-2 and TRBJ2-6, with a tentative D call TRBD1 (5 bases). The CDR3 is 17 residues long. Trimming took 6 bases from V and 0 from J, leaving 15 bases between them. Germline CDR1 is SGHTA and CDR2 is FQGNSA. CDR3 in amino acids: CASRLRQTHSGANVLTF. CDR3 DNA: TGTGCCAGCAGGCTTCGACAGACACACTCTGGGGCCAACGTCCTGACTTTC. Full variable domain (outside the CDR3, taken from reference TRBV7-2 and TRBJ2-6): GAGVSQSPSNKVTEKGKDVELRCDPISGHTALYWYRQSLGQGLEFLIYFQGNSAPDKSGLPSDRFSAERTGGSVSTLTIQRTQQEDSAVYLCASRLRQTHSGANVLTFGAGSRLTVL.

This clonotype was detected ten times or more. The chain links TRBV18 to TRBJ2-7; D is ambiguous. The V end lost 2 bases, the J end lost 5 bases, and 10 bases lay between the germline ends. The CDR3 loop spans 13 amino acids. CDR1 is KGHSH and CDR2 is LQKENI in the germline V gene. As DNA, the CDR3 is TGTGCCAGCTCACCAGTAGGTTCCCACGAGCAGTACTTC. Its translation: CASSPVGSHEQYF. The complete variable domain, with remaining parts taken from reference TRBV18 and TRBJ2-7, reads NAGVMQNPRHLVRRRGQEARLRCSPMKGHSHVYWYRQLPEEGLKFMVYLQKENIIDESGMPKERFSAEFPKEGPSILRIQQVVRGDSAAYFCASSPVGSHEQYFGPGTRLTVT.

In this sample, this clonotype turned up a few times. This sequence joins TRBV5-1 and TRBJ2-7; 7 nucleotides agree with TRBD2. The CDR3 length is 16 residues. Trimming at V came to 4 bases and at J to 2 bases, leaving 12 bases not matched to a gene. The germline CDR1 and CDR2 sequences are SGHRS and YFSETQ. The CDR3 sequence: CASSLYDGGLTYEQYF. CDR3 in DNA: TGCGCCAGCAGCCTATATGACGGGGGGTTAACCTACGAGCAGTACTTC. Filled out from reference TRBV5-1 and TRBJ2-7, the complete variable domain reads KAGVTQTPRYLIKTRGQQVTLSCSPISGHRSVSWYQQTPGQGLQFLFEYFSETQRNKGNFPGRFSGRQFSNSRSEMNVSTLELGDSALYLCASSLYDGGLTYEQYFGPGTRLTVT.

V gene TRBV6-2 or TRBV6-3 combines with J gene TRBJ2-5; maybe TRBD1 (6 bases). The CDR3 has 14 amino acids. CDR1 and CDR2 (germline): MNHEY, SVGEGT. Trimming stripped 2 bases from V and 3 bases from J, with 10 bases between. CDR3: CASSYRAGEETQYF. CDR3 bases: TGTGCCAGCAGTTACCGCGCAGGGGAAGAGACCCAGTACTTC.

Here the CDR3 DNA reads TGTGCCAGCAGCCAAGAAGGAGTCGGGGGCAGGTTCTACTACAATGAGCAGTTCTTC. Translated: CASSQEGVGGRFYYNEQFF. The chain recombines TRBV4-2 with TRBJ2-1, with D tentatively TRBD1 or TRBD2 (6 bases each). The germline gives CDR1 LGHNA, CDR2 YNFKEQ. Trimming took off 0 bases at V and 3 bases at J, with 21 bases between the two ends. The CDR3 runs 19 residues.

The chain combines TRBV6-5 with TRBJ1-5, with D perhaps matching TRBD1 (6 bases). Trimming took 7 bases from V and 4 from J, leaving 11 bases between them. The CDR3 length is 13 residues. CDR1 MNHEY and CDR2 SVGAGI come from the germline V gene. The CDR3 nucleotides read TGTGCCAGCAAGAGAGGGGGAAATCAGCCCCAGCATTTT. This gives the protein CASKRGGNQPQHF.

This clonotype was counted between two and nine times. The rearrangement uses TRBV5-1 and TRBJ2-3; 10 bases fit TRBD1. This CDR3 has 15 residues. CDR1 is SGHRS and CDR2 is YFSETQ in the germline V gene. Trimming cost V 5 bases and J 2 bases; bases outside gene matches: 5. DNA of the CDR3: TGCGCCAGCAGAACCGGGACAGGGGACACAGATACGCAGTATTTT. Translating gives CASRTGTGDTDTQYF.

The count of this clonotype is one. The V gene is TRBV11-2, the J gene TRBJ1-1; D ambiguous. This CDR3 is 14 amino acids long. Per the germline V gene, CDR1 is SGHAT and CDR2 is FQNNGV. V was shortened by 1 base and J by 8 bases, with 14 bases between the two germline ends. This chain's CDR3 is CASSLVPDRWEAFF. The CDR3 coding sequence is TGTGCCAGCAGCTTAGTTCCGGACCGATGGGAAGCTTTCTTT.

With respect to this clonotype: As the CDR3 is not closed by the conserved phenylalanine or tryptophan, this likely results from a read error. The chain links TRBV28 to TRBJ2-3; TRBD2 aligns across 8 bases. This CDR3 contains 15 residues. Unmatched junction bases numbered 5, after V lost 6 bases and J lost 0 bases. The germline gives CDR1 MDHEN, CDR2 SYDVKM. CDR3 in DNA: TGTGCCAGCAGAGAATCGGGGGGGAGCACAGATACGCAGTATTCT. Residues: CASRESGGSTDTQYS.

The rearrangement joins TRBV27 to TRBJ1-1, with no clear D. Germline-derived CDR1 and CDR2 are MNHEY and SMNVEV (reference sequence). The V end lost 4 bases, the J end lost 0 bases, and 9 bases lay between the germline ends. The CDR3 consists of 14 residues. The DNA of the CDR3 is TGTGCCAGCAGTTCCAATTTTTTGAACACTGAAGCTTTCTTT. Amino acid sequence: CASSSNFLNTEAFF.

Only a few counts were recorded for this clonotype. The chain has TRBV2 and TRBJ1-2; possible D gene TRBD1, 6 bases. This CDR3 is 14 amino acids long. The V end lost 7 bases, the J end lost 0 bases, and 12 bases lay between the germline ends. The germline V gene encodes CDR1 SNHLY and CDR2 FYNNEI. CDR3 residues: CASKEGESNYGYTF. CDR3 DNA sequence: TGTGCCAGCAAAGAGGGGGAATCTAACTATGGCTACACCTTC.

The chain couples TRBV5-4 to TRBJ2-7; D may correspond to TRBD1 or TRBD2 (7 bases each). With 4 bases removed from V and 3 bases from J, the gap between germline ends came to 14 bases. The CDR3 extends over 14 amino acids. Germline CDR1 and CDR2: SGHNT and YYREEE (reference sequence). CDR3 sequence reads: CASSRSGTVYEQYF. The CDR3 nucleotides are TGTGCCAGCAGCCGAAGCGGGACAGTCTACGAGCAGTACTTC.

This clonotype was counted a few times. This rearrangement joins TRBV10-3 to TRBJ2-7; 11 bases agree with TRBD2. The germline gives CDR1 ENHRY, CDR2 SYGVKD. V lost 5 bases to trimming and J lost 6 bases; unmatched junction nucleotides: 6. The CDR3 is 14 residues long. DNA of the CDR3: TGTGCCATCAGTCTAGCGGGAGGAGACCGCGAGCAGTACTTC. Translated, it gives CAISLAGGDREQYF.

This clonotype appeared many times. CDR3 loop: CASGGDYGYTF. In DNA, the CDR3 is TGTGCCAGCGGGGGGGACTATGGCTACACCTTC. The genes are TRBV6-5 and TRBJ1-2, with a weak D call TRBD1 (5 bases). Trimming took off 8 bases at V and 3 bases at J, with 7 bases between the two ends. Germline V gene lookup returns CDR1 MNHEY and CDR2 SVGAGI. The CDR3 loop spans 11 amino acids.

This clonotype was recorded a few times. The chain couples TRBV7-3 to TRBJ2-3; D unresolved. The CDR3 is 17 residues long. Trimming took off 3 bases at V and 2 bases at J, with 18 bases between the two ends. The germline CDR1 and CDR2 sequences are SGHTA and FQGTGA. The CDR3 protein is CASSLVGQAVPTDTQYF. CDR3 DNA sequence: TGTGCCAGCAGCTTGGTTGGGCAAGCCGTTCCCACAGATACGCAGTATTTT.

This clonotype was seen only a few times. Written as DNA, the CDR3 is TGTGCCACGAGCGGGATGAACTCCTACAATGAGCAGTTCTTC. This sequence encodes CATSGMNSYNEQFF. The J gene is TRBJ2-1, the V gene TRBV15; TRBD2 matches 7 bases. V dropped 9 bases and J dropped 0; count of bases not matched to a gene: 5. In germline, CDR1 is LNHNV, CDR2 YYDKDF (reference sequence). CDR3 length equals 14 residues. The full variable domain, completed using reference TRBV15 and TRBJ2-1, is DAMVIQNPRYQVTQFGKPVTLSCSQTLNHNVMYWYQQKSSQAPKLLFHYYDKDFNNEADTPDNFQSRRPNTSFCFLDIRSPGLGDTAMYLCATSGMNSYNEQFFGPGTRLTVL.

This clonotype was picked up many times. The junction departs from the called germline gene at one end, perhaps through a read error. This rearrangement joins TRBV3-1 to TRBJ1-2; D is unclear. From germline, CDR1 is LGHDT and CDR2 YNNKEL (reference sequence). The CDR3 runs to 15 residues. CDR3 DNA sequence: TGTGCCAGCAGTCAAGAGTTAATAGCTAACTATGGCTACACCTTC. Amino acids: CASSQELIANYGYTF.